Sequencing of this TCR beta chain was carried out in a study of blood T cell repertoires in COVID-19. Study background: Donors in the United States, Italy and Spain gave samples during acute or convalescent COVID-19. PBMCs, B-cell-depleted T cells, or T cells were the source of the cDNA or gDNA that made up the material.

Per the original methods: Amplification of reference gene primers was used by the study to estimate nucleated cell counts. TCRdb's table, derived via immunoSEQ multiplex PCR, lists solely in-frame clones and lacks some. The V and J calls and clone size are taken from that table; D and trimming were inferred from the DNA. The sample has over 80,000 clones, 70% to 90% seen once; the top ten hold about 20%. This CDR3 contains 16 residues. Per germline, CDR1 SGHVS and CDR2 FNYEAQ. Trimming removed 3 bases from V and 2 bases from J; junction bases left unmatched: 3. Sequenced material: peripheral blood. This sequence originates from a human donor in a cohort sampled during active COVID-19. The V gene is TRBV7-6, the J gene TRBJ2-3; TRBD2 aligns across 12 bases. The DNA of the CDR3 is TGTGCCAGCAGCTTGGGACTAGCGGGTTTCACAGATACGCAGTATTTT. This sequence encodes CASSLGLAGFTDTQYF. Looking up the rest from reference TRBV7-6 and TRBJ2-3 gives the full variable domain: GAGVSQSPRYKVTKRGQDVALRCDPISGHVSLYWYRQALGQGPEFLTYFNYEAQQDKSGLPNDRFSAERPEGSISTLTIQRTEQRDSAMYRCASSLGLAGFTDTQYFGPGTRLTVL.